Following are 18 T cell receptor beta chains from one sample sequenced in a study of T cells in Graves' hyperthyroidism and ophthalmopathy. Using RNA transcripts as the source, TCR beta CDR3 regions were amplified. HTBI primers were the set used in a first-round RT-PCR of the TCR CDR3. TCRdb re-analysed the multiplex PCR reads in MiXCR, keeping a single row per CDR3 protein. The sample carries approximately 690,000 distinct CDR3 sequences, about 20% recorded once. Sample: blood. The receptors were gathered from a man between 25 and 39 years old with Graves' ophthalmopathy.

This clonotype was counted only a few times. V gene TRBV12-3 or TRBV12-4 combines with J gene TRBJ2-4; a weak D match, TRBD1 (6 bases). CDR3 length equals 14 residues. V dropped 2 bases and J dropped 9 bases, with 14 bases sitting between them. The DNA for the CDR3 is TGTGCCAGCAGTTTATGGGGGCGCAAGAGCATTCAGTACTTC. Protein product: CASSLWGRKSIQYF.

The chain carries TRBV19 and TRBJ1-1, with 8 bases matching TRBD1. Germline V CDR1 and CDR2: LNHDA, SQIVND (reference sequence). The CDR3 is 15 residues long. Losses at the gene ends were 0 bases for V and 3 bases for J; bases not matched to a gene: 3. CDR3 coding DNA: TGTGCCAGTAGTATAGAGGCAGGGGGCTACACTGAAGCTTTCTTT. It is translated as CASSIEAGGYTEAFF.

In regard to this clonotype: At one boundary the junction diverges from the germline segment, which might be a read error. The CDR3 protein is CASSPLGTGSSGANVRTF. The DNA for the CDR3 is TGTGCCAGCAGTCCCCTAGGGACGGGTAGCTCTGGGGCCAACGTCCGGACTTTC. This chain links TRBV28 with TRBJ2-6; either TRBD1 or TRBD2 may fit D (5 bases each). In germline, CDR1 is MDHEN, CDR2 SYDVKM. The CDR3 totals 18 residues. Complete variable domain (other parts from reference TRBV28 and TRBJ2-6): DVKVTQSSRYLVKRTGEKVFLECVQDMDHENMFWYRQDPGLGLRLIYFSYDVKMKEKGDIPEGYSVSREKKERFSLILESASTNQTSMYLCASSPLGTGSSGANVRTFGAGSRLTVL.

This clonotype was detected many times. This chain uses TRBV12-3 or TRBV12-4 with TRBJ1-5, with D possibly being TRBD1 (5 bases). The CDR3 spans 16 residues. Trimming took 0 bases from V and 6 from J, leaving 15 bases between them. The CDR3: CASSLASPEGRQPQHF. Here the CDR3 DNA reads TGTGCCAGCAGTTTAGCATCCCCGGAGGGACGTCAGCCCCAGCATTTT.

The chain employs TRBV29-1 and TRBJ2-1; TRBD1 might be the D (6 bases). The germline gives CDR1 SQVTM, CDR2 ANQGSEA. V lost 6 bases and J lost 2, with 17 bases in between. The CDR3 is 15 amino acids. The CDR3 here is CSVFAEQGTYNEQFF. CDR3 DNA sequence: TGCAGCGTCTTCGCGGAGCAGGGGACCTACAATGAGCAGTTCTTC.

The table lists this clonotype with many counts. The rearrangement uses TRBV5-1 and TRBJ2-3, with 12 positions matching TRBD1. Trimming removed 3 bases from V and 5 bases from J; junction bases left unmatched: 4. The CDR3 totals 15 residues. CDR1 is SGHRS, CDR2 YFSETQ, per germline. CDR3 DNA sequence: TGCGCCAGCAGCTCGGGACAGGGGGCCGTAGATACGCAGTATTTT. It is translated as CASSSGQGAVDTQYF.

The rearrangement joins TRBV5-1 to TRBJ1-1; D is unresolved. Germline V gene data show CDR1 as SGHRS and CDR2 as YFSETQ. The ends were cut back, 0 bases at V and 5 bases at J, with 14 bases in the middle. The CDR3 runs 15 residues. The CDR3 coding sequence is TGCGCCAGCAGCTTGGCTGAGACGACGGGAACTGAAGCTTTCTTT. Protein: CASSLAETTGTEAFF.

About this clonotype: This could be a read error, since a much larger clone is one nucleotide away. The conserved final phenylalanine or tryptophan is absent from the CDR3, which likely points to a read error. The gene calls are TRBV16 and TRBJ2-3; no clear D gene. This CDR3 spans 15 amino acids. The V and J ends lost 4 bases and 2 bases respectively, with 13 bases between them. Germline V CDR1 and CDR2: KGHSY, FQNENV. CDR3: CASSRDPTHTDTQYS. CDR3 nucleotides: TGTGCCAGCAGCCGAGATCCCACACACACAGATACGCAGTATTCT.

This clonotype showed up just a few times. The chain couples TRBV27 to TRBJ2-5; 8 positions match TRBD2. V trimming: 1 base; J trimming: 5 bases; junction bases outside the gene matches: 6. Germline V gives CDR1 MNHEY, CDR2 SMNVEV (reference sequence). CDR3 size: 15 residues. The CDR3 sequence: CASSLYGRAGETQYF. The CDR3 nucleotides are TGTGCCAGCAGTTTATACGGGAGGGCCGGGGAGACCCAGTACTTC.

This clonotype appeared many times. V gene TRBV20-1 combines with J gene TRBJ1-1, with D unclear. Trimming left V 5 bases short and J 1 base short, with 8 bases between. The CDR3 spans 12 residues. Germline V gene lookup returns CDR1 DFQATT and CDR2 SNEGSKA (reference sequence). The CDR3 region has the DNA TGCAGTGCTGACACGACGAACACTGAAGCTTTCTTT. Its protein is CSADTTNTEAFF.

This clonotype was observed a few times. The chain has TRBV28 and TRBJ1-5, with 7 bases fitting TRBD1. The V segment lost 5 bases and the J segment 8 bases; nucleotides outside the gene matches: 9. Germline lookup yields CDR1 MDHEN and CDR2 SYDVKM. The CDR3 has 14 residues. Written as DNA, the CDR3 is TGTGCCAGCAGTCCCGGGACAGTCCAGGAGCCCCAGCATTTT. This codes for CASSPGTVQEPQHF.

This clonotype has just a few counts. The chain joins TRBV20-1 to TRBJ2-3; D is unresolved. Looked up from germline, CDR1 is DFQATT and CDR2 is SNEGSKA (reference sequence). V dropped 3 bases and J dropped 2 bases, with 9 bases sitting between them. The length of the CDR3 is 13 residues. The CDR3 DNA follows: TGCAGTGCTAGGACCCTCCCCACAGATACGCAGTATTTT. It codes for CSARTLPTDTQYF.

This clonotype was detected only a few times. The chain links TRBV6-6 to TRBJ1-5; D uncertain. Germline loops: CDR1 MNHNY, CDR2 SVGAGI (reference sequence). V was pared by 0 bases and J by 2 bases, with 11 bases between. This CDR3 comprises 16 residues. CDR3 loop: CASSYSSRTGNQPQHF. DNA of the CDR3: TGTGCCAGCAGTTACTCTTCCAGGACTGGCAATCAGCCCCAGCATTTT.

The rearrangement uses TRBV19 and TRBJ2-7; TRBD2 matches at 7 bases. From germline, CDR1 is LNHDA and CDR2 SQIVND (reference sequence). This CDR3 is 13 amino acids long. V was clipped by 7 bases and J by 2 bases; unmatched bases: 5. In DNA form, the CDR3 reads TGTGCCAGTACTAGCGGAAACACCTACGAGCAGTACTTC. Its protein product is CASTSGNTYEQYF.

On this clonotype itself: This may be a read error: a much more frequent sequence differs by one nucleotide. V is TRBV11-2 and J is TRBJ2-7; 9 bases are a match to TRBD2. The germline V gene has CDR1 SGHAT and CDR2 FQNNGV. The CDR3 has 14 amino acids. CDR3 protein: CGSSSLGTSNEQYF. The CDR3 DNA follows: TGTGGCAGCAGCTCCCTCGGGACTAGCAACGAGCAGTACTTC.

This clonotype was recorded many times. The rearrangement joins TRBV5-1 to TRBJ1-4, with TRBD1 as a possible D gene (6 bases). Germline V CDR1 and CDR2: SGHRS, YFSETQ. The CDR3 consists of 13 residues. Between the trimmed V and J ends, which lost 0 bases and 7 bases, there was a span of 7 bases. For the CDR3, the DNA is TGCGCCAGCAGCTTGGAAGGGGGTGAAAAACTGTTTTTT. This translates into CASSLEGGEKLFF.

This clonotype came up many times. The V and J genes are TRBV20-1 and TRBJ2-1; 7 bases are shared with TRBD2. The CDR3 runs 15 residues. Looked up from germline, CDR1 is DFQATT and CDR2 is SNEGSKA (reference sequence). Trimming at V came to 0 bases and at J to 4 bases, leaving 6 bases not matched to a gene. CDR3 sequence (DNA): TGCAGTGCTAGAGAGGGGCGGGGGAAGTACAATGAGCAGTTCTTC. Amino acids: CSAREGRGKYNEQFF.

This clonotype showed up just a few times. The chain is built from TRBV28 and TRBJ1-6; no definite D call. Germline V gene sequence: CDR1 MDHEN, CDR2 SYDVKM. The CDR3 consists of 12 residues. Deletions cut 2 bases from V and 12 bases from J, with 8 bases between. The CDR3, as DNA: TGTGCCAGCAGTTTAGAGGTCAAACCCCTCCACTTT. It encodes CASSLEVKPLHF.